A selection of T cell receptor beta chains follows, all from one sample in a study of T cells in Graves' hyperthyroidism and ophthalmopathy. TCRdb re-derived calls from the multiplex PCR reads in MiXCR, one entry per CDR3 protein. The sample gives about 640,000 distinct CDR3 sequences, more than 12% of which show up once; around an eighth is in the top ten. The sequenced material came from blood. The receptors derive from a woman in her forties or fifties with Graves' ophthalmopathy. Both conserved end residues are part of each CDR3. The D gene is left open where the match is weak. Size is stated for part of the rows, as once, few or many counts, or as a class when the clone is expanded.

j_call,v_call,d_call,clone_size,cdr3_nt,cdr3_aa
TRBJ2-1,TRBV20-1,NA,few,TGCAGTCAATGGGTCCCTGGATACAATGAGCAGTTCTTC,CSQWVPGYNEQFF
TRBJ1-2,TRBV6-6,NA,few,TGTGCCAGCAGTTACTCTGGGGCTCAGGGGAACTATGGCTACACCTTC,CASSYSGAQGNYGYTF
TRBJ2-5,TRBV5-1,NA,few,TGCGCCAGCATGGACTTTGAGACCCAGTACTTC,CASMDFETQYF
TRBJ2-7,TRBV5-8,NA,few,TGTGCCAGCAGCTTGAGGCAGGACTACGAGCAGTACTTC,CASSLRQDYEQYF
TRBJ1-1,TRBV16,NA,many,TGTGCCAGCAGCCAATCGGGAACGACCGAAGCTTTCTTT,CASSQSGTTEAFF
TRBJ2-3,TRBV20-1,NA,many,TGCAGTGCTAGAGGTCTGAGGGGGGCGGGAGCGAGCACAGATACGCAGTATTTT,CSARGLRGAGASTDTQYF
TRBJ2-7,TRBV7-2,TRBD1,many,TGTGCCAGCAGCCGTGACAGGGGGAATCCATACGAGCAGTACTTC,CASSRDRGNPYEQYF
TRBJ2-1,TRBV12-3/TRBV12-4,TRBD2,many,TGTGCCAGCAGGCCCCCGGGACTAGCGGAATACAATGAGCAGTTCTTC,CASRPPGLAEYNEQFF
TRBJ2-1,TRBV2,NA,many,TGTGCCAGCAGAATGGCGGGCGAGCTTTACAATGAGCAGTTCTTC,CASRMAGELYNEQFF
TRBJ2-7,TRBV6-2/TRBV6-3,NA,many,TGTGCCAGCAGTTCCCTGACTAGTACCTACGAGCAGTACTTC,CASSSLTSTYEQYF
TRBJ2-1,TRBV11-3,TRBD2,NA,TGTGCCAGCAGCTTAGGGGGGGTCGGCGGGAGGGGCTACAATGAGCAGTTCTTC,CASSLGGVGGRGYNEQFF
TRBJ1-3,TRBV2,NA,many,TGTGCCAGCAGTGGACAGACGATCTCTGGAAACACCATATATTTT,CASSGQTISGNTIYF
TRBJ2-7,TRBV6-2/TRBV6-3,TRBD1,few,TGTGCCAGCAGACCCGGGACAGAAGCCTACGAGCAGTACTTC,CASRPGTEAYEQYF
TRBJ2-5,TRBV7-7,NA,NA,TGTGCTAGCAGCTTAATGGGGACCCAAGAGACCCAGTACTTC,CASSLMGTQETQYF
TRBJ2-7,TRBV28,NA,many,TGTGCCAGCGCGGCAGGCTACGAGCAGTACTTC,CASAAGYEQYF
TRBJ1-5,TRBV6-2/TRBV6-3,NA,NA,TGTGCCAGCAGTTACATGGGGGCTAGCAATCAGCCCCAGCATTTT,CASSYMGASNQPQHF